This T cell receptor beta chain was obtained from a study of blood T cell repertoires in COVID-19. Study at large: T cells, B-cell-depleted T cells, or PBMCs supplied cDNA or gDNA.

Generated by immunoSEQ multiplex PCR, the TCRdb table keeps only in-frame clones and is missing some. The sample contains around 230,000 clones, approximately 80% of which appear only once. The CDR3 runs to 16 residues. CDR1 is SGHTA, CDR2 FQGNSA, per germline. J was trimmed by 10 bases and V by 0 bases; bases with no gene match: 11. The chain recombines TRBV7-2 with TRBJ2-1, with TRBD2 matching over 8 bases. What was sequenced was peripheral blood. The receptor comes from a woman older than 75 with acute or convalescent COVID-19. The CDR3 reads CASSLAGGGPLREQFF. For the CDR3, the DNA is TGTGCCAGCAGCTTAGCTGGCGGGGGGCCTCTTAGGGAGCAGTTCTTC.